Detailed here is one T cell receptor beta chain. Its recognized antigen is unknown. No base quality information exists; no much larger clone differs at one position. The library came from RACE. The sequencer was a NextSeq 500. Library preparation attached unique molecular identifiers to individual cDNA molecules for quantitative, reproducible TCR counting. From each blood RNA sample, both TCR alpha and TCR beta chains were sequenced. In the paper's pipeline: A median of around 100,000 TCRs per sample was observed, with a range of about 23,224 to 690,600. The Decombinator software suite was used to annotate V, J and CDR3 in the TCR reads. Every sample was subsampled to the same number of TCRs (28,000) for the PS versus PT1 abundance plots. Expanded TCRs were defined as absent before sensitization and observed at least eight times at the 2-week time point. TCRdb reprocessed the public reads (quality trimming at Q25 with fastp, clone calling with MiXCR) and kept in-frame beta chains. Each entry is one CDR3 protein sequence, shown with its most common DNA and genes. Clone size and V and J calls follow TCRdb, not the original study. This sample holds around 74,000 distinct CDR3 sequences; 32% were observed only once. The ten largest make up 8.9% of the sample.

The sample's time point, from its label and the paper: patch test 1, 2 weeks after DPC sensitization. The treatment or condition label for this specimen denotes: therapeutic diphenylcyclopropenone sensitization with weekly scalp DPC. At every patch-test visit, the blood draw took place before the patch test was put on. Patients were considered eligible if aged 18 to 70, diagnosed with alopecia and deemed suitable for DPC therapy, and patients were excluded if pregnant. Total RNA was isolated from unfractionated whole blood collected in Tempus Blood RNA tubes. This entry comes from a study of human T cells and chemical hapten exposure (dated by TCRdb to about 2021). Study-wide context: For sensitization, 2% DPC in acetone was applied to a roughly 2 cm by roughly 2 cm area of upper inner arm skin. Throughout the study period of roughly 24 weeks, patients also received therapeutic DPC doses to the scalp every week. Patch testing was performed on the upper back with Finn chambers containing 0.01% DPC, and the patch tests were scored after 6 days according to International Contact Dermatitis Research Group standards. The patient cohort, mostly female, included alopecia areata with under or over 50% scalp involvement, alopecia totalis and alopecia universalis. Libraries were pooled for sequencing, and per-sample TCR yields varied mainly because of small differences in library volumes within the pool. This study followed changes in the peripheral blood TCR repertoire in vivo during primary and secondary sensitization of alopecia patients to the hapten diphenylcyclopropenone (DPC). Blood was sampled from patients pre-sensitization (week 0) and at 2, 6 and about 24 weeks after DPC sensitization. Approximately 28 alopecia patients gave blood for TCR sequencing at one to four time points (pre-sensitization, 2, 6 and 24 weeks).

What the study reported, not specific to this receptor: After repeated subsampling, changes were observed in the strength of the expansion versus patch-test correlation and in the threshold at which the correlation became significant. Patch test score was positively correlated with the number of PT1 expanded TCRs, with significance at thresholds 8, 16 and 32 but not at 4. Because all patients had alopecia, a presumed autoimmune disease, the immune response of the patients might differ from that of healthy individuals. Expanded TCRs formed significantly more large CDR3 similarity clusters than pre-sensitization or healthy control sets, consistent with antigen-driven responses. DPC sensitization did not change how many TCRs were above 1 in 1000 frequency, and no evidence was found of alterations in global repertoire structure.

CDR1 MNHEY and CDR2 SMNVEV were looked up in the germline V gene (reference sequence). CDR3 length: 17 amino acids, cysteine to phenylalanine. Only the CDR3 portion is preserved as DNA: 51 bases, with reading frame beginning at the first base. V is pruned by 6 bases and J by 0 bases, leaving 13 bases of the junction without a gene match. This TCR was recovered from a man aged 35 to 55 with alopecia areata. Some clones in this sample may be carry-over from other donors' samples. Here the sequenced sample was whole blood, taken in connection with sensitization to the hapten diphenylcyclopropenone (DPC). This chain is built from TRBV27 and TRBJ1-1; 7 bases in between match TRBD1. The CDR3 loop reads CASSRNRGRNMNTEAFF. The nucleotide sequence is TGTGCCAGCAGCCGAAACAGGGGCCGAAATATGAACACTGAAGCTTTCTTT.